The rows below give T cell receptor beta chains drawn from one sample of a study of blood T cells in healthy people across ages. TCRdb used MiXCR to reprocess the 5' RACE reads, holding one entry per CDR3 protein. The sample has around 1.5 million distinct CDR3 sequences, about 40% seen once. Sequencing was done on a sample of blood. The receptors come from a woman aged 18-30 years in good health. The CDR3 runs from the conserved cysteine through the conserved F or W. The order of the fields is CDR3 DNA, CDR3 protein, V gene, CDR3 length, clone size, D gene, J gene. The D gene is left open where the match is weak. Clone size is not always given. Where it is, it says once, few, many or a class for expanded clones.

TGTGCCAGCAGCCAAATGGCTGGGGCACTCTATGGCTACACCTTC CASSQMAGALYGYTF TRBV3-1 15 . . TRBJ1-2
TGTGCCAGCAAACTGGGGACTCTAGGTGGCTACACCTTC CASKLGTLGGYTF TRBV6-5 13 . . TRBJ1-2
TGTGCCATCTCCTCTAGCGGGGGGACTATTAGCACAGATACGCAGTATTTT CAISSSGGTISTDTQYF TRBV10-3 17 . TRBD2 TRBJ2-3
TGTGCCATCAGGGAGGGACAGGCGATTAACTATGGCTACACCTTC CAIREGQAINYGYTF TRBV10-3 15 few TRBD1 TRBJ1-2
TGCGCCAGCAGCCAAGATGCCTCGGGATACGAGCAGTACTTC CASSQDASGYEQYF TRBV4-1 14 many . TRBJ2-7
TGTGCCAGCAGTCCTTTCTTGACAGAACTCAACTATGGCTACACCTTC CASSPFLTELNYGYTF TRBV6-4 16 . . TRBJ1-2
TGTGCCATCCTACTAGGAGACAGGGGCGGCGAGCAGTACTTC CAILLGDRGGEQYF TRBV6-1 14 . TRBD1 TRBJ2-7
TGCGCCAGCAGCTTGGTGCCGGGACCCCTCAATGAGCAGTTCTTC CASSLVPGPLNEQFF TRBV5-1 15 few . TRBJ2-1
TGCGCCAGCAGGGAGTCCTACAATGAGCAGTTCTTC CASRESYNEQFF TRBV5-1 12 few . TRBJ2-1
TGTGCCAGCAGCTTAAGGTGGGGGGCCATGAACACTGAAGCTTTCTTT CASSLRWGAMNTEAFF TRBV7-9 16 few . TRBJ1-1
TGTGCCAGCAGCTCCCCGGGGGGCGACGAGCAGTACTTC CASSSPGGDEQYF TRBV11-3 13 many . TRBJ2-7
TGTGCCAGCAGTTTGGTGGGCCCAAACAATGAGCAGTACTTC CASSLVGPNNEQYF TRBV28 14 . . TRBJ2-7
TGTGCCAGCAGTTACGGTCAGGGAGATTCACCCCTCCACTTT CASSYGQGDSPLHF TRBV6-6 14 . . TRBJ1-6
TGTGCCACTGGGGGGGCAGATACGCAGTATTTT CATGGADTQYF TRBV27 11 . TRBD2 TRBJ2-3
TGCAGTGCTAGAGAGTGGAATGAGCAGTACTTC CSAREWNEQYF TRBV20-1 11 . . TRBJ2-5
TGTGCCAGCAGTCCGGGCCGCCGGGGCACAGATACGCAGTATTTT CASSPGRRGTDTQYF TRBV7-9 15 . . TRBJ2-3
TGCAGCGTTGAGTTGACAGGGGAATCCTACGAGCAGTACTTC CSVELTGESYEQYF TRBV29-1 14 few TRBD1 TRBJ2-7
TGTGCCAGCAGTGGGAACAGGGGTGGCGGTCAGCCCCAGCATTTT CASSGNRGGGQPQHF TRBV6-1 15 . TRBD1 TRBJ1-5
TGCGCCAGCTACGGGACTGTCTCCAATGAGCAGTACTTC CASYGTVSNEQYF TRBV5-1 13 . . TRBJ2-5
TGTGCCACCACCTCGAGGGGGGCCCAGCATTTT CATTSRGAQHF TRBV28 11 . . TRBJ1-5
TGTGCCAGCAGCGCAACCGGGACCTCTTATGGCTACACCTTC CASSATGTSYGYTF TRBV9 14 . . TRBJ1-2
TGTGCCAGCAGTTACGGTCGGCAGGGGGACATACAAGAGACCCAGTACTTC CASSYGRQGDIQETQYF TRBV6-5 17 . TRBD1 TRBJ2-5
TGTGCCAGCAGTTTATCGGGGGCAGGGGCCAAAAACATTCAGTACTTC CASSLSGAGAKNIQYF TRBV28 16 . . TRBJ2-4
TGTGCCATCAGCGCCGGGACAGGGGTCTATGGCTACACCTTC CAISAGTGVYGYTF TRBV10-3 14 few TRBD1 TRBJ1-2
TGCAGTGCGAACCCCACAAGGTGGTTTGGCACAGATACGCAGTATTTT CSANPTRWFGTDTQYF TRBV20-1 16 few . TRBJ2-3
TGTGCCAGCACTGACGGTCAGCCCCAGCATTTT CASTDGQPQHF TRBV2 11 . . TRBJ1-5
TGTGCCAGCATCCTGACAGGGGGGTACACTGAAGCTTTCTTT CASILTGGYTEAFF TRBV12-3/TRBV12-4 14 . TRBD1 TRBJ1-1
TGTGCCAGCACGGGTTCATGGGGTGGGCACGGCTACACCTTC CASTGSWGGHGYTF TRBV6-5 14 . . TRBJ1-2
TGTGCCAGCAGCTTAGCCAGCCGGACTAGCGGAGCAGATACGCAGTATTTT CASSLASRTSGADTQYF TRBV7-2 17 . TRBD2 TRBJ2-3
TGTGCCAGCTGCACCGGGACCTGGGACACTGAGGCTTTCTTT CASCTGTWDTEAFF TRBV6-6 14 . . TRBJ1-1
TGCAGTGCTAGAAGACCGGACTATGGCTACACCTTC CSARRPDYGYTF TRBV20-1 12 few . TRBJ1-2
TGTGCCAGCCAAAGGGGATGGCCCTACAATGAGCAGTTCTTC CASQRGWPYNEQFF TRBV12-3/TRBV12-4 14 . . TRBJ2-1
TGTGCCAGCAGCCAAGATCTAAGCGGGGGCCAAACTTCCTACAATGAGCAGTTCTTC CASSQDLSGGQTSYNEQFF TRBV3-1 19 . TRBD2 TRBJ2-1
TGTGCCAGCAGTTACGGGACCCCCCCCTACGAGCAGTACTTC CASSYGTPPYEQYF TRBV6-5 14 . . TRBJ2-7
TGTGCCAGCACCGGGACAGGTCGCACTGAAGCTTTCTTT CASTGTGRTEAFF TRBV6-5 13 . TRBD1 TRBJ1-1
TGTGCCAGCAGACCTACAGGGGACGGTTATGGCTACACCTTC CASRPTGDGYGYTF TRBV12-3/TRBV12-4 14 . TRBD1 TRBJ1-2
TGTGCCAGCAGCGTAGCTCCTAGGACAGTGAACACTGAAGCTTTCTTT CASSVAPRTVNTEAFF TRBV9 16 . . TRBJ1-1
TGTGCCAGCAGCAACAGGGGAGTCAATCAGCCCCAGCATTTT CASSNRGVNQPQHF TRBV7-9 14 . TRBD1 TRBJ1-5
TGTGCCAGCAGCTTATCGGGTTCTAATGAAAAACTGTTTTTT CASSLSGSNEKLFF TRBV7-2 14 few . TRBJ1-4